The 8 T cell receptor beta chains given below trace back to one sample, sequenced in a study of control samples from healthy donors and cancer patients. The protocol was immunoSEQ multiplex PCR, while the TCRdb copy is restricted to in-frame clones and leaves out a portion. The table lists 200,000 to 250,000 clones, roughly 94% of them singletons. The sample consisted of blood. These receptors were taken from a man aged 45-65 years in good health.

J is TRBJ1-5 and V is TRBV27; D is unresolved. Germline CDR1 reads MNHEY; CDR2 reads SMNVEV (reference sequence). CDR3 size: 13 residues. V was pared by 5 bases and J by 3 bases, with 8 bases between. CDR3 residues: CASSGSPNQPQHF. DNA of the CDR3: TGTGCCAGCAGTGGGTCCCCCAATCAGCCCCAGCATTTT.

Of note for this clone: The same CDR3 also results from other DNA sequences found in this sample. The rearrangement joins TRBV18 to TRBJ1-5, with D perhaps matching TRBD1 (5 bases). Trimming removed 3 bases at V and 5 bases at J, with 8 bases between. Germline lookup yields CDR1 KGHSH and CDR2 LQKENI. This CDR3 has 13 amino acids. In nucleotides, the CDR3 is TGTGCCAGCTCACCGGGGCTTGATCAGCCCCAGCATTTT. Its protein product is CASSPGLDQPQHF.

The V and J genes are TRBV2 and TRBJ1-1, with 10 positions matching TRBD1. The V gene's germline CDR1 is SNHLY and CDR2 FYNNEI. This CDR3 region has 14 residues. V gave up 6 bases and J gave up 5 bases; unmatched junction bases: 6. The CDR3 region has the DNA TGTGCCAGCAGCTCCGGGACAGGGGCGACTGAAGCTTTCTTT. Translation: CASSSGTGATEAFF.

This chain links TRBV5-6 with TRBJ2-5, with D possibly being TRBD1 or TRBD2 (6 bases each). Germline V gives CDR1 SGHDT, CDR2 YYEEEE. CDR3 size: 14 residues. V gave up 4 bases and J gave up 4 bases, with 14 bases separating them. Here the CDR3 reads CASSPDKGGETQYF. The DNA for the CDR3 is TGTGCCAGCAGCCCGGACAAGGGGGGAGAGACCCAGTACTTC.

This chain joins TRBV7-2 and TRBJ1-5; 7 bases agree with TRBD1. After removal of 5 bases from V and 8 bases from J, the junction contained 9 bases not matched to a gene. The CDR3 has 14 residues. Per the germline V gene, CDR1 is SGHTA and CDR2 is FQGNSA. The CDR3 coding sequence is TGTGCCAGCAGCATCAGACAGGGAGAGGAGCCCCAGCATTTT. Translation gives CASSIRQGEEPQHF.

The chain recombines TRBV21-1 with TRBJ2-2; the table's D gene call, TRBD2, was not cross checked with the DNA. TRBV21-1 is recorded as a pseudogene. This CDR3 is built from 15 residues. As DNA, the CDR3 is TGTGCCAGCAGCAATAACCGGCGGGACACCGGGGAGCTGTTTTTT. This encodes CASSNNRRDTGELFF.

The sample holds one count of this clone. Written as DNA, the CDR3 is TGTGCCAGCAGCGCCCACACAGGAGCCTCTGGAAACACCATATATTTT. It yields the protein CASSAHTGASGNTIYF. This chain joins TRBV3-1 (or the pseudogene TRBV3-2) and TRBJ1-3; possible D gene TRBD1, 5 bases. The ends were cut back, 5 bases at V and 0 bases at J, with 14 bases in the middle. Looked up from germline, CDR1 is LGHDT and CDR2 is YNNKEL (reference sequence). This CDR3 is 16 amino acids long.

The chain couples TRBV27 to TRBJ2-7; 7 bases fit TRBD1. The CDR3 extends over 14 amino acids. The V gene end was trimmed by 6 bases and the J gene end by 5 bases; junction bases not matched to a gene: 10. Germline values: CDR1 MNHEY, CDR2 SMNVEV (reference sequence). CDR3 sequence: CASSPGQPFNEQYF. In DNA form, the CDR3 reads TGTGCCAGCAGCCCGGGACAGCCCTTTAACGAGCAGTACTTC.